This T cell receptor beta chain derives from a study of CD8 T cells in ankylosing spondylitis. In this sample, this clonotype turned up many times. Its antigen remains unidentified. Each CDR3 protein gets one entry after TCRdb re-called the 5' RACE reads with MiXCR. The table includes 200,000 to 250,000 distinct CDR3 sequences, roughly a tenth detected once. Regarding the study as a whole: Past studies reported some motif variants in reactive arthritis synovial fluid and blood. Made up of eight highly homologous variants, a TCR beta motif appeared characteristic of ankylosing spondylitis blood. Clones linked to disease were reported to show significant enrichment in matched ankylosing spondylitis synovial fluid.

This CDR3 contains 14 residues. Trimming left V 5 bases short and J 2 bases short, with 12 bases between. Germline loops: CDR1 LGHNA, CDR2 YNFKEQ. V is TRBV4-2 and J is TRBJ1-1; D gene uncertain. The clonotype was recovered from a male donor with ankylosing spondylitis or in good health (not recorded which). Sequencing used blood, either unsorted or a sorted T cell fraction (not recorded which). The CDR3 sequence is CASSSSGSNTEAFF. The CDR3 bases are TGTGCCAGCAGCTCTTCGGGGAGCAACACTGAAGCTTTCTTT.